Given below is one TCR beta chain in context. The antigen is not known. TCRdb's copy holds only in-frame clones and misses some; the assay was immunoSEQ multiplex PCR. The sample lists 2,500 to 3,000 clones, approximately 70% occurring once. There are 17 residues in the CDR3. Trimming cost V 4 bases and J 1 base; bases outside gene matches: 8. Germline V gene sequence: CDR1 MGHRA, CDR2 YSYEKL. This entry belongs to a study of high-grade serous ovarian cancer treatment subgroups. At the level of the study: Samples averaged approximately 15,000 reads and several thousand unique TCR beta rearrangements.

Points from the study as a whole: The analyses considered CDR3 and ignored CDR1 and CDR2. Tumors within one patient showed repertoire similarity of roughly 0.11 to 0.8. Bulk tumor TCR sequencing gave no spatial information.

The tumor samples were collected prior to definitive surgery or chemotherapy. The TCR comes from a human donor with high-grade serous ovarian cancer. V and J are TRBV4-1 and TRBJ2-1, with 9 nucleotides matching TRBD2. Sequenced sample: tumor tissue. CDR3 residues: CASSPQASGTSYNEQFF. CDR3 nucleotides: TGCGCCAGCAGCCCACAGGCTAGCGGGACGTCCTACAATGAGCAGTTCTTC.